The 14 T cell receptor beta chains below all came from one sample that was sequenced in a study of OX40 agonist ivuxolimab in advanced cancers. TCRdb's copy holds only in-frame clones and misses some; the assay was immunoSEQ multiplex PCR. The sample holds roughly 89,000 clones, around 84% seen once. The sequencing used CD4+ or CD8+ T cells sorted from blood, collected in a trial of the OX40 agonist ivuxolimab. Receptor source: an adult with an advanced solid tumor such as melanoma, head and neck, liver or kidney cancer.

Comments on this clone: The junction departs from germline at one end; a sequencing error may be responsible. This chain's CDR3 is CASSSVVGNQPQHF. Here the CDR3 DNA reads TGCGCCAGCAGTTCAGTGGTGGGCAATCAGCCCCAGCATTTT. The V and J genes are TRBV6-9 and TRBJ1-5, with D uncertain. Germline-derived CDR1 and CDR2 are MNHGY and SVAAGI. CDR3 length: 14 residues.

The genes are TRBV2 and TRBJ2-2; 8 bases match TRBD1. CDR1 SNHLY and CDR2 FYNNEI come from the germline V gene. V lost 6 bases and J lost 1; bases outside the gene matches: 1. The CDR3 runs 14 residues. CDR3 nucleotide sequence: TGTGCCAGCAGAGGGACAGGGAACACCGGGGAGCTGTTTTTT. Protein product: CASRGTGNTGELFF.

CDR3 nucleotides: TGTGCCACCAGCATCGGAATTAAAGGAGAGACCCAGTACTTC. Translation: CATSIGIKGETQYF. The V and J genes are TRBV15 and TRBJ2-5; no clear D. Germline loops: CDR1 LNHNV, CDR2 YYDKDF (reference sequence). V was cut by 4 bases and J by 4 bases, with 13 bases left in between. The CDR3 contains 14 residues. Full variable domain (outside the CDR3, taken from reference TRBV15 and TRBJ2-5): DAMVIQNPRYQVTQFGKPVTLSCSQTLNHNVMYWYQQKSSQAPKLLFHYYDKDFNNEADTPDNFQSRRPNTSFCFLDIRSPGLGDTAMYLCATSIGIKGETQYFGPGTRLLVL.

The sample holds a few counts of this clone. This chain uses TRBV5-1 with TRBJ1-6; tentatively, D is TRBD1 (5 bases). The germline CDR1 and CDR2 sequences are SGHRS and YFSETQ. The CDR3 runs 15 residues. Between the trimmed V and J ends, which lost 4 bases and 5 bases, there was a span of 13 bases. The CDR3 coding sequence is TGCGCCAGCAGCGTTGAGGGGTTGGATAATTCACCCCTCCACTTT. Translating it yields CASSVEGLDNSPLHF.

The gene calls are TRBV28 and TRBJ1-4, with D possibly TRBD1 on 6 matching bases. The CDR3 has 15 amino acids. Trimming removed 5 bases at V and 6 bases at J, with 16 bases between. CDR1 and CDR2 from the germline V gene are MDHEN and SYDVKM. The CDR3 loop is CASSVGGSGDEKLFF. DNA for the CDR3: TGTGCCAGCAGTGTAGGGGGGTCCGGGGATGAAAAACTGTTTTTT. Supplemented by reference TRBV28 and TRBJ1-4, the full variable domain reads DVKVTQSSRYLVKRTGEKVFLECVQDMDHENMFWYRQDPGLGLRLIYFSYDVKMKEKGDIPEGYSVSREKKERFSLILESASTNQTSMYLCASSVGGSGDEKLFFGSGTQLSVL.

The sample holds one count of this clone. The gene calls are TRBV18 and TRBJ2-7; the D gene is possibly TRBD1 (5 bases). The length of the CDR3 is 13 residues. V shed 4 bases and J shed 4 bases, with 11 bases lying between them. CDR1 is KGHSH, CDR2 LQKENI, per germline. The CDR3 loop is CASSRESGYEQYF. As DNA, the CDR3 is TGTGCCAGCTCACGCGAGTCAGGGTACGAGCAGTACTTC.

The V call is TRBV2, the J call TRBJ2-3, with TRBD1 identical over 7 bases. Germline V gives CDR1 SNHLY, CDR2 FYNNEI. The CDR3 covers 15 residues. V gave up 6 bases and J gave up 0 bases; unmatched junction bases: 6. Written as DNA, the CDR3 is TGTGCCAGCAGGGACAGGACCACTAGCACAGATACGCAGTATTTT. This gives the protein CASRDRTTSTDTQYF.

The V and J genes are TRBV29-1 and TRBJ2-7; 8 nucleotides agree with TRBD1. This CDR3 has 13 residues. Per germline, CDR1 SQVTM and CDR2 ANQGSEA. Written as DNA, the CDR3 is TGCAGTTCGACAGGGGTGGGCCTCAACGAGCAGTACTTC. Protein product: CSSTGVGLNEQYF.

The V call is TRBV11-2, the J call TRBJ2-7; D perhaps matches TRBD2 (6 bases). Per the germline V gene, CDR1 is SGHAT and CDR2 is FQNNGV. The CDR3 runs 17 residues. Trimming pared 5 bases from V and 3 bases from J, leaving 23 bases between. CDR3 bases: TGTGCCAGCAGCCCCTCGTTAGGACTATTCCACATCTACGAGCAGTACTTC. Encoded protein: CASSPSLGLFHIYEQYF.

This clone was recorded a few times. V gene TRBV4-1 combines with J gene TRBJ1-4, with 7 bases aligning to TRBD1. There are 15 residues in the CDR3. Trimming at V came to 5 bases and at J to 7 bases, leaving 10 bases not matched to a gene. Germline V gene sequence: CDR1 MGHRA, CDR2 YSYEKL. This CDR3 reads CASSEKGARSEKLFF. DNA for the CDR3: TGCGCCAGCAGCGAGAAGGGGGCGCGGAGTGAAAAACTGTTTTTT.

V usage is TRBV28 and J usage is TRBJ2-3; tentatively, D is TRBD1 (6 bases). This CDR3 spans 14 amino acids. Deletions cut 2 bases from V and 6 bases from J, with 12 bases between. CDR1 is MDHEN and CDR2 is SYDVKM in the germline V gene. CDR3 amino acids: CASSLQGWGDTQYF. Written as DNA, the CDR3 is TGTGCCAGCAGTTTACAGGGGTGGGGGGATACGCAGTATTTT.

For this clone: The junction differs from germline at one of its ends, possibly a read error. The chain employs TRBV7-2 and TRBJ2-7; D might be TRBD2 (6 bases). The germline V gene encodes CDR1 SGHTA and CDR2 FQGNSA. This CDR3 spans 17 amino acids. In DNA, the CDR3 is TGTGCCAGCAGTTTAGCGGTGAGGGTGGGCCCACGACACGAGCAGTACTTC. This sequence encodes CASSLAVRVGPRHEQYF.

The chain is built from TRBV7-3 and TRBJ2-3; D is perhaps TRBD1 (5 bases). The CDR3 covers 12 residues. Germline CDR1 reads SGHTA; CDR2 reads FQGTGA. V lost 5 bases to trimming and J lost 6 bases, with 9 bases between them. This CDR3 is CASSRPGDTQYF. The DNA for the CDR3 is TGTGCCAGCAGCAGACCAGGGGATACGCAGTATTTT.

This chain uses TRBV9 with TRBJ2-7, with D uncertain. Germline V gives CDR1 SGDLS, CDR2 YYNGEE. Trimming took 2 bases from V and 0 from J, leaving 9 bases between them. The CDR3 contains 14 residues. In DNA form, the CDR3 reads TGTGCCAGCAGCGTTACACGAAGCTCCTACGAGCAGTACTTC. Residues: CASSVTRSSYEQYF.